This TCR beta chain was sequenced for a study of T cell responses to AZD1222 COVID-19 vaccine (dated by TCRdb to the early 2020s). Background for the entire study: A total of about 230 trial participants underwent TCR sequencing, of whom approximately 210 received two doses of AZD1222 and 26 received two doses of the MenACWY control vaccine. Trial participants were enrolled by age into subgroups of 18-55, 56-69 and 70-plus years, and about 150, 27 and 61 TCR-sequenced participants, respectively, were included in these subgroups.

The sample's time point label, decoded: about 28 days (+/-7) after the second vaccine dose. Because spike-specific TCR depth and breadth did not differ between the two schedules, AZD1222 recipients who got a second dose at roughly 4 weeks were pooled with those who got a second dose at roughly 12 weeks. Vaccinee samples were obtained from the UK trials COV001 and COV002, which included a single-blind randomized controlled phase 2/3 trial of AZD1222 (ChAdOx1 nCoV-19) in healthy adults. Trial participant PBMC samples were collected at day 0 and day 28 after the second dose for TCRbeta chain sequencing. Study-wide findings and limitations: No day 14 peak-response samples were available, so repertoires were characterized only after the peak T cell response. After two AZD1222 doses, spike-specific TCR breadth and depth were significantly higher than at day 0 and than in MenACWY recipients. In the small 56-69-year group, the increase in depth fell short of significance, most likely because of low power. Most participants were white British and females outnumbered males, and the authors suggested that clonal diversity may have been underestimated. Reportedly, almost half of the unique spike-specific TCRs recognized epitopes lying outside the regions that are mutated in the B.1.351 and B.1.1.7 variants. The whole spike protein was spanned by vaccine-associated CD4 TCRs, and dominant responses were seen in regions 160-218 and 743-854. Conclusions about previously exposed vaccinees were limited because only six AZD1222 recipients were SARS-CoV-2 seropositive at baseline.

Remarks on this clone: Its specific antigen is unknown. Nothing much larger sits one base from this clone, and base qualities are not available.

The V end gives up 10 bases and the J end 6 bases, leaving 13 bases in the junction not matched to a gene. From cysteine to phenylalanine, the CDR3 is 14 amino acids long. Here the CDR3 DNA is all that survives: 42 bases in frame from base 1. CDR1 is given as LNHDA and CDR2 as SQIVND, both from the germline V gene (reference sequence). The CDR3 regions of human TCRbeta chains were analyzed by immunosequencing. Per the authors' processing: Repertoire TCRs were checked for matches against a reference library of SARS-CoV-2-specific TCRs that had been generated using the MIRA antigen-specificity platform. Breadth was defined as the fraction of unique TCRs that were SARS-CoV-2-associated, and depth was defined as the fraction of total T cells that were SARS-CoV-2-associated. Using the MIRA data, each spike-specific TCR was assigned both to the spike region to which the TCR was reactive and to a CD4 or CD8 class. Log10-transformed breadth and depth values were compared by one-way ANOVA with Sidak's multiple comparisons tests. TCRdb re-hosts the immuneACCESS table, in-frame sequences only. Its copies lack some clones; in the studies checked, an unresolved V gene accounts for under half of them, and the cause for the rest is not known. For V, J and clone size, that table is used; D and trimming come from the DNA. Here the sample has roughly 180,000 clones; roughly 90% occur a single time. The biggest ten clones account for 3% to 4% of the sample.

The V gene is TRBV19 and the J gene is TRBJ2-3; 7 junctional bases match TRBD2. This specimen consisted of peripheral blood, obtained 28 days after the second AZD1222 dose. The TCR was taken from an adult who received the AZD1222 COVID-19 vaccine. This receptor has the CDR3 CATRTSYRRDTQYF. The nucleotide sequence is TGTGCCACCCGGACTAGTTATCGTAGGGATACGCAGTATTTT.